The TCR beta chain described here comes from a study of response to subunit inactivated influenza vaccine. This CDR3 spans 15 amino acids. In germline, CDR1 is LNHDA, CDR2 SQIVND (reference sequence). The V and J ends lost 4 bases and 5 bases, in that order; junction bases with no gene match: 7. This clonotype was counted many times. The antigen is undetermined. MiXCR, applied by TCRdb to the RT-PCR reads, yields one record per CDR3 protein. Among around 520,000 distinct CDR3 sequences listed, approximately 10% were seen once. General study findings and limits: With each seasonal influenza vaccination, the authors suggested, few new T cells are recruited.

The source was PBMCs from blood, collected on the day of vaccination. The sequence was collected from a man in his fifties who received an inactivated influenza vaccine. This chain links TRBV19 with TRBJ2-2; 7 nucleotides match TRBD1. CDR3 residues: CASSTPGQTTGELFF. CDR3 nucleotide sequence: TGTGCCAGTAGTACACCGGGACAGACAACCGGGGAGCTGTTTTTT.